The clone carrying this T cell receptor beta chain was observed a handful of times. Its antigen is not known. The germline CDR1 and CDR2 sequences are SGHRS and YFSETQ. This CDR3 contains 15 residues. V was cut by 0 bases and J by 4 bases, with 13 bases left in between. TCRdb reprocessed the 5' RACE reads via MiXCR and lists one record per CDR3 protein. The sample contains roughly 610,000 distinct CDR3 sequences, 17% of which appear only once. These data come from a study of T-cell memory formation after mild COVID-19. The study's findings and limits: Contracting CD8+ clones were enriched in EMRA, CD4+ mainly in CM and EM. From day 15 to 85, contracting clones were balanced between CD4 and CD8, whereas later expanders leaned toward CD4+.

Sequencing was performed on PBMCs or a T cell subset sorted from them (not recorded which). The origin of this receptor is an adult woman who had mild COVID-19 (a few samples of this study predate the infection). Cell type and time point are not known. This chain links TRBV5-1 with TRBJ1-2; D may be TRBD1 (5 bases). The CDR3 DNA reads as TGCGCCAGCAGCTTGGGGGACGCTGGGGGCTATGGCTACACCTTC. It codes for CASSLGDAGGYGYTF.